Each of the 30 T cell receptor beta chains below was sequenced from the same sample in a study of blood T cell repertoires in COVID-19. Libraries were prepared by immunoSEQ multiplex PCR; TCRdb keeps only in-frame clonotypes and omits some of them. The sample contains 300,000 or so clones, about 89% of which appear only once. The sample was peripheral blood. The receptors originated from a woman in her 50s who had recovered from COVID-19.

This clone occurred once. The gene calls are TRBV11-1 and TRBJ2-5, with 12 nucleotides matching TRBD1. The CDR3 totals 16 residues. Germline V gene lookup returns CDR1 SGHAT and CDR2 FQDESV (reference sequence). V trimming: 1 base; J trimming: 5 bases; junction bases outside the gene matches: 5. CDR3 in DNA: TGTGCCAGCAGCTTAGTTGGGACAGGGGGCAGGGAGACCCAGTACTTC. Encoded protein: CASSLVGTGGRETQYF.

The chain couples TRBV11-3 to TRBJ2-1; D is unresolved. Germline V gives CDR1 SGHNT, CDR2 YENEEA. The CDR3 sequence is 14 residues long. V lost 0 bases to trimming and J lost 7 bases, with 10 bases between them. The CDR3 DNA is TGTGCCAGCAGCTTAGACCCAGGCCGGAATGAGCAGTTCTTC. Amino acid sequence: CASSLDPGRNEQFF.

This clone showed up just once. The chain uses TRBV19 and TRBJ1-2; 8 positions match TRBD1. The germline gives CDR1 LNHDA, CDR2 SQIVND (reference sequence). CDR3 length: 13 residues. Trimming at V came to 6 bases and at J to 7 bases, leaving 7 bases not matched to a gene. The CDR3 nucleotides read TGTGCCAGTAGCAAGACAGGGGAGAGTGGCTACACCTTC. This gives the protein CASSKTGESGYTF.

J is TRBJ2-7 and V is TRBV27, with TRBD2 matching over 7 bases. The CDR3 extends over 16 amino acids. The V segment lost 0 bases and the J segment 8 bases; nucleotides outside the gene matches: 13. Per germline, CDR1 MNHEY and CDR2 SMNVEV (reference sequence). CDR3 sequence (DNA): TGTGCCAGCAGTTTATCGAGCGGGGAGATCTTCAGCCAGCAGTACTTC. It is translated as CASSLSSGEIFSQQYF.

V gene TRBV6-6 combines with J gene TRBJ1-1; D not resolved. CDR3 length: 14 residues. V lost 2 bases and J 1 base, leaving 8 bases between the germline ends. CDR1 MNHNY and CDR2 SVGAGI come from the germline V gene (reference sequence). The DNA for the CDR3 is TGTGCCAGCAGTTACCCGGAGCCGAACACTGAAGCTTTCTTT. This gives the protein CASSYPEPNTEAFF.

The V call is TRBV5-5, the J call TRBJ2-2; 9 bases align to TRBD1. The junction had 8 bases not matched to a gene; V was cut back by 4 bases and J by 7 bases. The CDR3 totals 15 residues. Germline loops: CDR1 SGHKS, CDR2 YYEKEE (reference sequence). This CDR3 reads CASSTNRGLDGELFF. In nucleotides, the CDR3 is TGTGCCAGCAGCACTAACAGGGGGCTCGACGGGGAGCTGTTTTTT.

DNA for the CDR3: TGTGCCAGCAGCGGGAGGCGGAACCAAGAGACCCAGTACTTC. Amino acid sequence: CASSGRRNQETQYF. V usage is TRBV5-4 and J usage is TRBJ2-5, with a possible D match to TRBD2 (6 bases). Germline V CDR1 and CDR2: SGHNT, YYREEE (reference sequence). Trimming took off 4 bases at V and 0 bases at J, with 10 bases between the two ends. The CDR3 is 14 residues long.

The CDR3 loop reads CASSPGTGLSGNTIYF. In DNA form, the CDR3 reads TGTGCCAGTAGTCCTGGGACAGGCCTCTCTGGAAACACCATATATTTT. The V gene is TRBV19, the J gene TRBJ1-3; 8 nucleotides agree with TRBD1. This CDR3 has 16 residues. The germline V gene has CDR1 LNHDA and CDR2 SQIVND (reference sequence). Losses at the gene ends were 5 bases for V and 0 bases for J; bases not matched to a gene: 6.

The V gene is TRBV30, the J gene TRBJ2-7; D is perhaps TRBD1 (5 bases). V was pared by 5 bases and J by 4 bases, with 9 bases between. Germline CDR1 GTSNPN, CDR2 SVGIG (reference sequence). The CDR3 is made up of 11 amino acids. The CDR3 loop is CAWDSLYEQYF. In DNA, the CDR3 is TGTGCCTGGGACAGTTTATACGAGCAGTACTTC.

The chain couples TRBV27 to TRBJ2-1; 11 positions match TRBD2. J was trimmed by 0 bases and V by 7 bases; bases with no gene match: 5. The CDR3 covers 16 residues. Germline V gene data show CDR1 as MNHEY and CDR2 as SMNVEV (reference sequence). CDR3 sequence reads: CASKLLAGDSYNEQFF. The CDR3 nucleotides read TGTGCCAGCAAGCTACTAGCGGGAGACTCCTACAATGAGCAGTTCTTC.

This rearrangement joins TRBV27 to TRBJ2-1; 7 bases map to TRBD2. This CDR3 has 13 residues. J was trimmed by 5 bases and V by 8 bases; bases with no gene match: 6. Germline V CDR1 and CDR2: MNHEY, SMNVEV (reference sequence). The CDR3 nucleotides read TGTGCCAGCGGGGCTAGCGGCCACAATGAGCAGTTCTTC. Protein product: CASGASGHNEQFF.

The chain joins TRBV6-2 or TRBV6-3 to TRBJ1-1; 12 bases map to TRBD1. The V gene end was trimmed by 2 bases and the J gene end by 5 bases; junction bases not matched to a gene: 3. Germline lookup yields CDR1 MNHEY and CDR2 SVGEGT. CDR3 length: 15 amino acids. The CDR3 region is CASSYRDRGRTEAFF. The CDR3 DNA is TGTGCCAGCAGTTACCGGGACAGGGGGCGGACTGAAGCTTTCTTT.

The V gene is TRBV24-1, the J gene TRBJ2-7; D is undetermined. Trimming took off 5 bases at V and 2 bases at J, with 6 bases between the two ends. CDR1 and CDR2 from the germline V gene are KGHDR and SFDVKD. The CDR3 totals 12 residues. This CDR3 reads CATSAGAYEQYF. In nucleotides, the CDR3 is TGTGCCACCAGTGCTGGAGCCTACGAGCAGTACTTC.

This sequence joins TRBV19 and TRBJ1-5; D not resolved. Germline CDR1 is LNHDA and CDR2 is SQIVND (reference sequence). The CDR3 extends over 14 amino acids. Trimming took off 3 bases at V and 0 bases at J, with 6 bases between the two ends. This CDR3 is CASSISNSNQPQHF. CDR3 nucleotides: TGTGCCAGTAGTATCAGTAATAGCAATCAGCCCCAGCATTTT.

The sample holds one count of this clone. This sequence joins TRBV24-1 and TRBJ1-2, with 7 bases that match TRBD1. Germline trimming cut 5 bases from V and 8 bases from J; bases unmatched to any gene: 10. Germline V gives CDR1 KGHDR, CDR2 SFDVKD. The CDR3 has 14 residues. DNA for the CDR3: TGTGCCACCAGTGCCGGGACAGAGTTCAGGGGCTACACCTTC. Protein product: CATSAGTEFRGYTF.

DNA for the CDR3: TGTGCCAGCGGCGGACATATGAACACTGAAGCTTTCTTT. Its translation is CASGGHMNTEAFF. This chain joins TRBV11-2 and TRBJ1-1; weak D call: TRBD1 (5 bases). CDR1 and CDR2 (germline): SGHAT, FQNNGV. The CDR3 contains 13 residues. V shed 8 bases and J shed 0 bases, with 10 bases lying between them.

This sequence joins TRBV5-8 and TRBJ1-1; D unresolved. The CDR3 sequence is 13 residues long. Germline V gives CDR1 SGHTS, CDR2 YDEGEE. The V end lost 5 bases, the J end lost 0 bases, and 8 bases lay between the germline ends. The CDR3 nucleotides read TGTGCCAGCAGTTTCGTATTGAACACTGAAGCTTTCTTT. Amino acid sequence: CASSFVLNTEAFF. Combining the CDR3 with reference TRBV5-8 and TRBJ1-1 gives the whole variable domain EAGVTQSPTHLIKTRGQQATLRCSPISGHTSVYWYQQALGLGLQFLLWYDEGEERNRGNFPPRFSGRQFPNYSSELNVNALELEDSALYLCASSFVLNTEAFFGQGTRLTVV.

This clone was observed once. The chain carries TRBV5-4 and TRBJ1-6; TRBD1 agrees at 7 bases. Germline CDR1 is SGHNT and CDR2 is YYREEE (reference sequence). The trim removed 1 base at V and 5 bases at J, leaving 6 bases unmatched. This CDR3 comprises 16 residues. CDR3 sequence: CASSLPTGTDNSPLHF. The CDR3 coding sequence is TGTGCCAGCAGCTTGCCCACCGGGACAGATAATTCACCCCTCCACTTT.

This clone turned up a few times. The rearrangement joins TRBV18 to TRBJ2-7; weak D call: TRBD2 (5 bases). Trimming removed 0 bases at V and 0 bases at J, with 6 bases between. Germline V gene sequence: CDR1 KGHSH, CDR2 LQKENI. This CDR3 has 14 residues. CDR3 residues: CASSPPGSSYEQYF. CDR3 DNA sequence: TGTGCCAGCTCACCACCGGGGAGCTCCTACGAGCAGTACTTC.

The CDR3 DNA follows: TGCAGCGTGGTGGGAGGTGCCGGGGGTTCCGGGGAGCTGTTTTTT. This sequence encodes CSVVGGAGGSGELFF. This chain links TRBV29-1 with TRBJ2-2, with D possibly TRBD2 on 6 matching bases. The CDR3 covers 15 residues. Germline CDR1 SQVTM, CDR2 ANQGSEA. V was clipped by 6 bases and J by 6 bases, with 20 bases between them.

This chain joins TRBV4-3 and TRBJ2-2; weak D call: TRBD1 (5 bases). This CDR3 has 16 residues. V shed 4 bases and J shed 2 bases, with 14 bases lying between them. The germline V gene encodes CDR1 LGHNA and CDR2 YSLEER. This chain's CDR3 is CASSPSTGLNTGELFF. In DNA, the CDR3 is TGCGCCAGCAGCCCAAGCACAGGATTAAACACCGGGGAGCTGTTTTTT.

V and J are TRBV2 and TRBJ1-2; D is perhaps TRBD1 (6 bases). This CDR3 comprises 13 residues. Trimming took off 6 bases at V and 2 bases at J, with 10 bases between the two ends. Germline CDR1 and CDR2: SNHLY and FYNNEI. CDR3 sequence reads: CASSLGQNYGYTF. Written as DNA, the CDR3 is TGTGCCAGCAGCCTGGGACAAAACTATGGCTACACCTTC.

The V and J genes are TRBV5-1 and TRBJ2-7; the D gene is possibly TRBD2 (6 bases). Germline CDR1 and CDR2: SGHRS and YFSETQ. CDR3 length equals 17 residues. Trimming stripped 2 bases from V and 5 bases from J, with 23 bases between. CDR3 protein: CASSFSFELQRGNEQYF. The CDR3 nucleotides read TGCGCCAGCAGCTTCTCCTTTGAACTCCAGCGCGGGAACGAGCAGTACTTC.

V is TRBV18 and J is TRBJ2-2, with 7 bases lining up with TRBD1. CDR3 size: 15 residues. V lost 3 bases, J lost 7 bases, and 8 bases stayed unmatched. CDR1 and CDR2 (germline): KGHSH, LQKENI. CDR3 DNA: TGTGCCAGCTCACCCGCGACAGGGATAGTCGGGGAGCTGTTTTTT. Protein sequence: CASSPATGIVGELFF. The full variable domain, in which reference TRBV18 and TRBJ2-2 provide the parts outside the CDR3, is NAGVMQNPRHLVRRRGQEARLRCSPMKGHSHVYWYRQLPEEGLKFMVYLQKENIIDESGMPKERFSAEFPKEGPSILRIQQVVRGDSAAYFCASSPATGIVGELFFGEGSRLTVL.

V usage is TRBV10-2 and J usage is TRBJ1-5; D gene unclear. The CDR3 contains 14 residues. CDR1 is WSHSY and CDR2 is SAAADI in the germline V gene. V lost 4 bases and J 6 bases, leaving 13 bases between the germline ends. Here the CDR3 DNA reads TGCGCCAGCAGTGCGGTGCGGGGAAGTCAGCCCCAGCATTTT. Its protein is CASSAVRGSQPQHF.

The gene calls are TRBV19 and TRBJ1-5, with D possibly matching TRBD1 (5 bases). V was pared by 6 bases and J by 1 base, with 13 bases between. This CDR3 region has 15 residues. The germline V gene encodes CDR1 LNHDA and CDR2 SQIVND (reference sequence). The CDR3 is CASSYTGGSNQPQHF. CDR3 coding DNA: TGTGCCAGTAGCTACACGGGGGGGAGCAATCAGCCCCAGCATTTT.

The chain is built from TRBV5-1 and TRBJ1-2, with a weak D call TRBD1 (5 bases). CDR1 and CDR2 from the germline V gene are SGHRS and YFSETQ. The V end was cut by 0 bases, the J end by 10 bases, with 16 bases between. This CDR3 region has 14 residues. DNA for the CDR3: TGCGCCAGCAGCTTGGATACGGGTGAAGGGGACTACACCTTC. It encodes CASSLDTGEGDYTF.

This clone was counted between two and nine times. The chain uses TRBV28 and TRBJ1-1; TRBD1 matches 11 bases. The CDR3 is 14 amino acids. From germline, CDR1 is MDHEN and CDR2 SYDVKM. Germline trimming cut 3 bases from V and 10 bases from J; bases unmatched to any gene: 7. The CDR3 loop reads CASSLGTGGLGAFF. The DNA for the CDR3 is TGTGCCAGCAGTTTGGGGACAGGGGGATTGGGAGCTTTCTTT.

V usage is TRBV29-1 and J usage is TRBJ2-7; TRBD2 matches 14 bases. After removal of 6 bases from V and 9 bases from J, the junction contained 19 bases not matched to a gene. In germline, CDR1 is SQVTM, CDR2 ANQGSEA. This CDR3 contains 17 residues. In DNA form, the CDR3 reads TGCAGCGTGGACTGGGGACAGGGGACTAGCGGGAGCGGTCGGCAGTACTTC. This translates into CSVDWGQGTSGSGRQYF.

V gene TRBV5-1 combines with J gene TRBJ2-1, with TRBD2 identical over 12 bases. The J segment lost 6 bases and the V segment lost 5 bases, leaving 3 bases of the junction unmatched. The CDR3 spans 14 residues. Germline loops: CDR1 SGHRS, CDR2 YFSETQ. The CDR3 sequence: CASRTSGGLNEQFF. The DNA of the CDR3 is TGCGCCAGCAGAACTAGCGGGGGGCTCAATGAGCAGTTCTTC.